The rows below give T cell receptor beta chains drawn from one sample of a study of CD8 T cells in ankylosing spondylitis. TCRdb processed the 5' RACE reads anew with MiXCR; each CDR3 protein has one entry. Here the sample spans some 340,000 distinct CDR3 sequences, over 12% being singletons. The sequenced sample was blood, either unsorted or a sorted T cell fraction (not recorded which). The receptors were sampled from a male donor with ankylosing spondylitis or in good health (not recorded which). Both conserved end residues are part of each CDR3. A D gene is named only where the DNA matches it firmly. Expanded clones get a size class; other rows say once, few or many, or leave the size out.

CDR3 DNA: TGTGCCAGCAGCTTAGGTGGGGGCGGGGGGCAAGCTTTCTTT
CDR3 protein: CASSLGGGGGQAFF
V gene: TRBV7-2
CDR3 length: 14
clone size: many
J gene: TRBJ1-1
D gene: -

CDR3 DNA: TGTGCCAGCAGTTTATTTTCTGGCGGGACAGGGGGCCGAGTGAGAACTGAAGCTTTCTTT
CDR3 protein: CASSLFSGGTGGRVRTEAFF
V gene: TRBV12-3/TRBV12-4
CDR3 length: 20
clone size: -
J gene: TRBJ1-1
D gene: TRBD1

CDR3 DNA: TGTGCCAGCAGCCAAGAAGGACAGACTGAGAACTATGGCTACACCTTC
CDR3 protein: CASSQEGQTENYGYTF
V gene: TRBV4-2
CDR3 length: 16
clone size: many
J gene: TRBJ1-2
D gene: -

CDR3 DNA: TGTGCCAGCAGCTTGGGGACTAGACAAGAGACCCAGTACTTC
CDR3 protein: CASSLGTRQETQYF
V gene: TRBV5-6
CDR3 length: 14
clone size: few
J gene: TRBJ2-5
D gene: TRBD2

CDR3 DNA: TGCAGCGGGCTTTGGGGGGTTGGCTACGAGCAGTACTTC
CDR3 protein: CSGLWGVGYEQYF
V gene: TRBV29-1
CDR3 length: 13
clone size: few
J gene: TRBJ2-7
D gene: -

CDR3 DNA: TGCGCCAGCAGCTTGGGTGGGATCCGGGAGACCCAGTACTTC
CDR3 protein: CASSLGGIRETQYF
V gene: TRBV5-1
CDR3 length: 14
clone size: -
J gene: TRBJ2-5
D gene: -

CDR3 DNA: TGCAGCGTTGTACTAGCGGGAGCCTACGAGCAGTACTTC
CDR3 protein: CSVVLAGAYEQYF
V gene: TRBV29-1
CDR3 length: 13
clone size: many
J gene: TRBJ2-7
D gene: TRBD2

CDR3 DNA: TGTGCCAGCAGCCCATGGGACAGGGAAGCTTCACCCCTCCACTTT
CDR3 protein: CASSPWDREASPLHF
V gene: TRBV9
CDR3 length: 15
clone size: few
J gene: TRBJ1-6
D gene: TRBD1

CDR3 DNA: TGCAGTGCTACGGACAGCTTTAATTCACCCCTCCACTTT
CDR3 protein: CSATDSFNSPLHF
V gene: TRBV20-1
CDR3 length: 13
clone size: few
J gene: TRBJ1-6
D gene: -

CDR3 DNA: TGTGCCAGCAGCCTCCGGGCCCGTGGCGAGCAGTACTTC
CDR3 protein: CASSLRARGEQYF
V gene: TRBV14
CDR3 length: 13
clone size: few
J gene: TRBJ2-7
D gene: -

CDR3 DNA: TGTGCCATCCTCCCAACTAGCGGTGGCGAGCAGTACTTC
CDR3 protein: CAILPTSGGEQYF
V gene: TRBV10-3
CDR3 length: 13
clone size: few
J gene: TRBJ2-7
D gene: TRBD2

CDR3 DNA: TGTGCCAGCAGCTTAGGACTAGCGGGTATTCAGTACTTC
CDR3 protein: CASSLGLAGIQYF
V gene: TRBV7-2
CDR3 length: 13
clone size: -
J gene: TRBJ2-4
D gene: TRBD2

CDR3 DNA: TGTGCCACCAGCACTCGACAGGTCCGGGTCGGGGAGCTGTTTTTT
CDR3 protein: CATSTRQVRVGELFF
V gene: TRBV15
CDR3 length: 15
clone size: few
J gene: TRBJ2-2
D gene: -

CDR3 DNA: TGCGCCAGCAGCTTGGTGGGACAGGGAACCACAGATACGCAGTATTTT
CDR3 protein: CASSLVGQGTTDTQYF
V gene: TRBV5-1
CDR3 length: 16
clone size: -
J gene: TRBJ2-3
D gene: TRBD1

CDR3 DNA: TGTGCCAGCAGCTACCCAGGGTCGAGGGAGCAGTACTTC
CDR3 protein: CASSYPGSREQYF
V gene: TRBV7-9
CDR3 length: 13
clone size: few
J gene: TRBJ2-7
D gene: -

CDR3 DNA: TGCGCCAGCAGCGGACCGGGACACTCCTCCTACGAGCAGTACTTC
CDR3 protein: CASSGPGHSSYEQYF
V gene: TRBV5-1
CDR3 length: 15
clone size: -
J gene: TRBJ2-7
D gene: -

CDR3 DNA: TGCGCCAGCCGTAGAGTTTTATCCTCCGATACGCAGTATTTT
CDR3 protein: CASRRVLSSDTQYF
V gene: TRBV5-1
CDR3 length: 14
clone size: -
J gene: TRBJ2-3
D gene: -

CDR3 DNA: TGTGCCAGCAGCTTCGGCGGGGGTAAGGAGACCCAGTACTTC
CDR3 protein: CASSFGGGKETQYF
V gene: TRBV5-6
CDR3 length: 14
clone size: few
J gene: TRBJ2-5
D gene: TRBD2

CDR3 DNA: TGTGCCAGCAGTGAAGACAGGGTTAATGAAAAACTGTTTTTT
CDR3 protein: CASSEDRVNEKLFF
V gene: TRBV6-1
CDR3 length: 14
clone size: -
J gene: TRBJ1-4
D gene: -

CDR3 DNA: TGTGCCAGCAGCGGAGGGCCGGCGACCTCTTATGAAAAACTGTTTTTT
CDR3 protein: CASSGGPATSYEKLFF
V gene: TRBV5-4
CDR3 length: 16
clone size: -
J gene: TRBJ1-4
D gene: -

CDR3 DNA: TGTGCCAGCAGTTTTTCTCCCGGGGTATCTAACACAGATACGCAGTATTTT
CDR3 protein: CASSFSPGVSNTDTQYF
V gene: TRBV12-3/TRBV12-4
CDR3 length: 17
clone size: few
J gene: TRBJ2-3
D gene: -

CDR3 DNA: TGCAGCGTTGATGTATTGAGCACTGAAGCTTTCTTT
CDR3 protein: CSVDVLSTEAFF
V gene: TRBV29-1
CDR3 length: 12
clone size: few
J gene: TRBJ1-1
D gene: -